These 25 T cell receptor beta chains originate from one sample sequenced in a study of shared clonotypes between healthy human individuals. Data came from immunoSEQ multiplex PCR; TCRdb stores just in-frame clones and leaves some out. This repertoire shows about 680,000 clones, around 92% found once; its top ten account for 20% to 25%. Naive CD8 cells were CD45RO-negative, positively selected for CCR7, excluding terminally differentiated effector memory CD45RA+ cells. The sample taken for sequencing was naive CD8+ T cells sorted from blood. The receptors were sampled from a man aged 25 to 40 in good health.

The chain links TRBV4-3 to TRBJ2-7, with 8 bases identical to TRBD2. V lost 3 bases and J lost 4; bases outside the gene matches: 11. This CDR3 has 16 amino acids. The germline V gene encodes CDR1 LGHNA and CDR2 YSLEER. The CDR3, as DNA: TGCGCCAGCAGCCAGGAATTAGCGGGAAAGGGGTACGAGCAGTACTTC. Translating it yields CASSQELAGKGYEQYF.

The chain links TRBV15 to TRBJ2-7, with 11 bases aligning to TRBD1. This CDR3 has 15 residues. V was pared by 3 bases and J by 4 bases, with 5 bases of the junction left unmatched. The V gene's germline CDR1 is LNHNV and CDR2 YYDKDF (reference sequence). CDR3 nucleotides: TGTGCCACCAGCAGCGGACAGGGGGCGCGTTACGAGCAGTACTTC. It specifies CATSSGQGARYEQYF.

V gene TRBV7-6 combines with J gene TRBJ1-2, with D perhaps matching TRBD1 (5 bases). The V end lost 4 bases, the J end lost 1 base, and 19 bases lay between the germline ends. The germline V gene has CDR1 SGHVS and CDR2 FNYEAQ. CDR3 length equals 17 residues. The CDR3 coding sequence is TGTGCCAGCAGCTCCCTGGGGATCACAGGCGATAACTATGGCTACACCTTC. Translating gives CASSSLGITGDNYGYTF.

V and J are TRBV28 and TRBJ2-2, with D tentatively TRBD1 or TRBD2 (5 bases each). This CDR3 has 15 amino acids. CDR1 is MDHEN, CDR2 SYDVKM, per germline. V lost 3 bases, J lost 3 bases, and 11 bases lay in between. Here the CDR3 DNA reads TGTGCCAGCAGTTTCGGGACGGGACACACCGGGGAGCTGTTTTTT. Its protein is CASSFGTGHTGELFF.

Written as DNA, the CDR3 is TGTGCCAGCAGCCCGACAGGGATCGGCAATCAGCCCCAGCATTTT. This encodes CASSPTGIGNQPQHF. The chain recombines TRBV7-9 with TRBJ1-5; 7 bases agree with TRBD1. J gave up 2 bases and V 5 bases, and 6 bases lay outside the gene matches. In germline, CDR1 is SEHNR, CDR2 FQNEAQ (reference sequence). This CDR3 is built from 15 residues.

This clone was seen only once. The V call is TRBV29-1, the J call TRBJ2-1; TRBD2 matches at 7 bases. Germline CDR1 SQVTM, CDR2 ANQGSEA. V gave up 6 bases and J gave up 0 bases; unmatched junction bases: 5. The CDR3 loop spans 14 amino acids. The CDR3 protein is CSVLLADSYNEQFF. CDR3 nucleotide sequence: TGCAGCGTACTTCTAGCGGACTCCTACAATGAGCAGTTCTTC.

This chain uses TRBV6-4 with TRBJ2-2; 10 nucleotides match TRBD2. Germline V gene lookup returns CDR1 MRHNA and CDR2 SNTAGT. The CDR3 spans 18 residues. The junction had 9 bases not matched to a gene; V was cut back by 0 bases and J by 5 bases. This chain's CDR3 is CASSDSMASGRHTGELFF. CDR3 in DNA: TGTGCCAGCAGTGACTCGATGGCTAGCGGGAGACATACCGGGGAGCTGTTTTTT.

The V gene is TRBV18, the J gene TRBJ2-3; the D call may be TRBD1 or TRBD2 (5 bases each). V lost 3 bases, J lost 6 bases, and 16 bases lay in between. Germline V gene data show CDR1 as KGHSH and CDR2 as LQKENI. The CDR3 length is 15 residues. The CDR3 sequence: CASSPGTPPPDTQYF. For the CDR3, the DNA is TGTGCCAGCTCACCGGGGACCCCGCCACCGGATACGCAGTATTTT. The full variable domain, in which reference TRBV18 and TRBJ2-3 provide the parts outside the CDR3, is NAGVMQNPRHLVRRRGQEARLRCSPMKGHSHVYWYRQLPEEGLKFMVYLQKENIIDESGMPKERFSAEFPKEGPSILRIQQVVRGDSAAYFCASSPGTPPPDTQYFGPGTRLTVL.

The rearrangement uses TRBV29-1 and TRBJ2-7; TRBD1 aligns across 10 bases. CDR3 length: 16 amino acids. V was clipped by 6 bases and J by 0 bases; unmatched bases: 11. CDR1 and CDR2 from the germline V gene are SQVTM and ANQGSEA. The CDR3 is CSVHLAGTGDSYEQYF. In DNA, the CDR3 is TGCAGCGTCCATCTCGCCGGGACAGGGGACTCCTACGAGCAGTACTTC.

The CDR3 bases are TGTGCCAGCAGTTTACAGCAAAACTCCTACGAGCAGTACTTC. Encoded protein: CASSLQQNSYEQYF. The chain joins TRBV28 to TRBJ2-7; unclear D gene. Germline values: CDR1 MDHEN, CDR2 SYDVKM. The CDR3 totals 14 residues. Trimming shortened V by 2 bases and J by 0 bases, and 8 bases separated the two germline ends.

The CDR3 reads CASSYLGTTSSYEQYF. The CDR3, as DNA: TGTGCCAGCAGTTACCTCGGGACAACGAGCTCCTACGAGCAGTACTTC. The V call is TRBV6-6, the J call TRBJ2-7, with D perhaps TRBD1 (6 bases). Trimming left V 2 bases short and J 0 bases short, with 14 bases between. The CDR3 length is 16 residues. Germline V lookup: CDR1 MNHNY, CDR2 SVGAGI (reference sequence).

This chain uses TRBV7-8 with TRBJ2-7; no clear D. The CDR3 contains 15 residues. In germline, CDR1 is SGHVS, CDR2 FQNEAQ. V dropped 2 bases and J dropped 7 bases, with 18 bases sitting between them. CDR3 nucleotide sequence: TGTGCCAGCAGCTTACGGATGGACCAAATAGGGGAGCAGTACTTC. Translation gives CASSLRMDQIGEQYF.

This clone was detected only a few times. The genes are TRBV7-8 and TRBJ1-2; D remains ambiguous. The CDR3 has 14 amino acids. Germline V gene sequence: CDR1 SGHVS, CDR2 FQNEAQ. V lost 5 bases, J lost 7 bases, and 17 bases lay in between. CDR3 coding DNA: TGTGCCAGCAGCCAAACTCTGGGTACTGGTGGCTACACCTTC. Amino acid sequence: CASSQTLGTGGYTF.

The genes are TRBV10-3 and TRBJ2-7, with TRBD1 matching 8 bases. CDR1 ENHRY and CDR2 SYGVKD come from the germline V gene. V was clipped by 8 bases and J by 6 bases; unmatched bases: 15. The CDR3 is 15 amino acids. CDR3 amino acids: CAIAYRGDGLGEQYF. CDR3 nucleotide sequence: TGTGCCATCGCTTACAGGGGGGACGGGCTTGGCGAGCAGTACTTC.

The chain couples TRBV7-9 to TRBJ1-3; no clear D. The CDR3 covers 19 residues. Germline CDR1 and CDR2: SEHNR and FQNEAQ (reference sequence). The V end was cut by 5 bases, the J end by 4 bases, with 27 bases between. DNA of the CDR3: TGTGCCAGCAGCCCTCCTGGTCCAGGACCACCGGGTGAGGGAAACACCATATATTTT. Amino acids: CASSPPGPGPPGEGNTIYF. Supplemented by reference TRBV7-9 and TRBJ1-3, the full variable domain reads DTGVSQNPRHKITKRGQNVTFRCDPISEHNRLYWYRQTLGQGPEFLTYFQNEAQLEKSRLLSDRFSAERPKGSFSTLEIQRTEQGDSAMYLCASSPPGPGPPGEGNTIYFGEGSWLTVV.

The chain carries TRBV7-9 and TRBJ1-1; no reliable D call. The CDR3 covers 12 residues. Germline CDR1 is SEHNR and CDR2 is FQNEAQ (reference sequence). Deletions cut 6 bases from V and 4 bases from J, with 9 bases between. This chain's CDR3 is CASREGPTEAFF. In DNA, the CDR3 is TGTGCCAGCAGGGAGGGTCCCACTGAAGCTTTCTTT.

This clone was detected once. V usage is TRBV28 and J usage is TRBJ2-7; no firm D call. Germline CDR1 MDHEN, CDR2 SYDVKM. The CDR3 length is 14 residues. Trimming removed 2 bases from V and 2 bases from J, with 10 bases in between. The CDR3 region has the DNA TGTGCCAGCAGTTTAAGGACGCGGACCTACGAGCAGTACTTC. Protein: CASSLRTRTYEQYF.

The chain recombines TRBV30 with TRBJ2-7; the D gene is possibly TRBD2 (6 bases). The germline V gene has CDR1 GTSNPN and CDR2 SVGIG (reference sequence). V lost 8 bases to trimming and J lost 4 bases, with 18 bases between them. The CDR3 is 13 amino acids. CDR3 in amino acids: CARDLGEGYEQYF. The CDR3 DNA follows: TGTGCCCGGGACTTAGGGGAAGGATACGAGCAGTACTTC.

This clone occurred once. The J gene is TRBJ2-6, the V gene TRBV28; D is perhaps TRBD1 or TRBD2 (5 bases each). The germline gives CDR1 MDHEN, CDR2 SYDVKM. This CDR3 has 18 amino acids. Trimming cost V 5 bases and J 0 bases, with 17 bases left between them. Here the CDR3 reads CASSNIRDAYSGANVLTF. CDR3 coding DNA: TGTGCCAGCAGTAACATCCGGGACGCATACTCTGGGGCCAACGTCCTGACTTTC.

The V and J genes are TRBV4-3 and TRBJ2-7; tentative D call: TRBD2 (6 bases). The CDR3 consists of 17 residues. Per the germline V gene, CDR1 is LGHNA and CDR2 is YSLEER. The ends were cut back, 1 base at V and 1 base at J, with 17 bases in the middle. CDR3 sequence: CASSQGPRESQSYEQYF. The DNA of the CDR3 is TGCGCCAGCAGCCAAGGGCCCCGGGAGTCCCAATCCTACGAGCAGTACTTC.

The genes are TRBV4-1 and TRBJ1-4; maybe TRBD1 (5 bases). Germline CDR1 reads MGHRA; CDR2 reads YSYEKL. Deletions cut 0 bases from V and 7 bases from J, with 12 bases between. The CDR3 extends over 15 amino acids. CDR3 residues: CASSQDRGRGEKLFF. CDR3 nucleotides: TGCGCCAGCAGCCAAGATCGGGGGAGGGGTGAAAAACTGTTTTTT.

This clone was detected once. This chain connects TRBV2 to TRBJ1-2; TRBD1 matches 8 bases. With V trimmed by 2 bases and J by 4 bases, 9 bases remained unmatched. The CDR3 length is 16 residues. In germline, CDR1 is SNHLY, CDR2 FYNNEI. The CDR3 nucleotides are TGTGCCAGCAGTGAATGGGAGGACAGGGATGGCTATGGCTACACCTTC. Its protein product is CASSEWEDRDGYGYTF.

V gene TRBV25-1 combines with J gene TRBJ2-5; D uncertain. Germline values: CDR1 MGHDK, CDR2 SYGVNS. The CDR3 covers 13 residues. V lost 7 bases, J lost 0 bases, and 9 bases lay in between. CDR3 bases: TGTGCCAGCAAGGGCCAGTACCAAGAGACCCAGTACTTC. This codes for CASKGQYQETQYF.

The rearrangement uses TRBV25-1 and TRBJ1-1, with D unclear. The CDR3 is made up of 10 amino acids. The V and J ends lost 3 bases and 14 bases respectively, with 10 bases between them. Germline CDR1 reads MGHDK; CDR2 reads SYGVNS. The CDR3 loop is CASSDYRVFF. CDR3 sequence (DNA): TGTGCCAGCAGTGACTACCGGGTCTTCTTT.

This clone was found once. The CDR3 region is CASSSPRDNNEQFF. CDR3 nucleotide sequence: TGTGCCAGCAGTTCACCAAGAGACAACAATGAGCAGTTCTTC. This rearrangement joins TRBV28 to TRBJ2-1, with D unresolved. The germline V and J ends were trimmed by 4 bases and 5 bases, with 12 bases remaining between them. The germline V gene has CDR1 MDHEN and CDR2 SYDVKM. This CDR3 has 14 amino acids.